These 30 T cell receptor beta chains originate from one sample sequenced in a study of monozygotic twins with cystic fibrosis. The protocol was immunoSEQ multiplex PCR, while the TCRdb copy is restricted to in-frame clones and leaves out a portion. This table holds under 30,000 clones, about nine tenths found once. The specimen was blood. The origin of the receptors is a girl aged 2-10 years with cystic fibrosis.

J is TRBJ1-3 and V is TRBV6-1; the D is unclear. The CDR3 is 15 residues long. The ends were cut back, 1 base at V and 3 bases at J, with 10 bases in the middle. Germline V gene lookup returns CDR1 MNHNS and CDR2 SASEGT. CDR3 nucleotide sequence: TGTGCCAGCAGTGAAGAGTGGTCACGTGGAAACACCATATATTTT. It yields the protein CASSEEWSRGNTIYF.

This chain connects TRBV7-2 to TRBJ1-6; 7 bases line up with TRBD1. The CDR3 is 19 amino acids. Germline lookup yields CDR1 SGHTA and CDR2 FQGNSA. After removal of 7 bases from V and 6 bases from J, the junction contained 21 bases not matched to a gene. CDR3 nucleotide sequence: TGTGCCAGCACCCTTAGGGGACAGAGGGACGTGTTGGGTAATTCACCCCTCCACTTT. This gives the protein CASTLRGQRDVLGNSPLHF.

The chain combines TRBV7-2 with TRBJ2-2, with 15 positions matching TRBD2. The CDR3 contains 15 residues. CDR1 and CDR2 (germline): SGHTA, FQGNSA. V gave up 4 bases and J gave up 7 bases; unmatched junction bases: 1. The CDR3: CASSSGLAGGGELFF. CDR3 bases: TGTGCCAGCAGCTCGGGACTAGCGGGGGGCGGGGAGCTGTTTTTT. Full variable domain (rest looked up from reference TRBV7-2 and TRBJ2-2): GAGVSQSPSNKVTEKGKDVELRCDPISGHTALYWYRQSLGQGLEFLIYFQGNSAPDKSGLPSDRFSAERTGGSVSTLTIQRTQQEDSAVYLCASSSGLAGGGELFFGEGSRLTVL.

DNA for the CDR3: TGTGCCAGCAGCCCTGACAGGCCCAATCAGCCCCAGCATTTT. Its translation is CASSPDRPNQPQHF. The rearrangement uses TRBV7-9 and TRBJ1-5; D is possibly TRBD1 (6 bases). CDR3 length equals 14 residues. V gave up 5 bases and J gave up 3 bases, with 11 bases separating them. Germline CDR1 reads SEHNR; CDR2 reads FQNEAQ (reference sequence). The variable domain in full, with the rest retrieved from reference TRBV7-9 and TRBJ1-5, is DTGVSQNPRHKITKRGQNVTFRCDPISEHNRLYWYRQTLGQGPEFLTYFQNEAQLEKSRLLSDRFSAERPKGSFSTLEIQRTEQGDSAMYLCASSPDRPNQPQHFGDGTRLSIL.

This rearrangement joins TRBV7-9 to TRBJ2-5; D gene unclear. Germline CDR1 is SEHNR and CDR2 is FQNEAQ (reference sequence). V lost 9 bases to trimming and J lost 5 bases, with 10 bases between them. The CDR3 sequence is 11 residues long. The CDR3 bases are TGTGCCAGGGCGGCTGGCGAGACCCAGTACTTC. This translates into CARAAGETQYF.

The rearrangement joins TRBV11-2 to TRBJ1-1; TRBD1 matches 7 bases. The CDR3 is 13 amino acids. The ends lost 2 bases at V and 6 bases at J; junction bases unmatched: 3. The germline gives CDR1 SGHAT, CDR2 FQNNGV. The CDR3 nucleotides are TGTGCCAGCAGCTTAACAGGGGCTCCTGAAGCTTTCTTT. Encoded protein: CASSLTGAPEAFF.

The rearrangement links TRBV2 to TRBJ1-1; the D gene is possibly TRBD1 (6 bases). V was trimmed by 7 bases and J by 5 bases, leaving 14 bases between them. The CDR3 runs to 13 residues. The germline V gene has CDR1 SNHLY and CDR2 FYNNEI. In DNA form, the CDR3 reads TGTGCCAGCAAAATACAGGGAGGAACTGAAGCTTTCTTT. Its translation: CASKIQGGTEAFF.

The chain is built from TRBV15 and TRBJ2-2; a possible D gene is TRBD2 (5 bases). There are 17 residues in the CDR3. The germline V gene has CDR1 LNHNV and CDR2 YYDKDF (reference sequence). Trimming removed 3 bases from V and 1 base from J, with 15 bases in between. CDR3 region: CATSRVVGVGNTGELFF. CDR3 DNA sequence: TGTGCCACCAGCAGGGTAGTGGGAGTCGGGAACACCGGGGAGCTGTTTTTT.

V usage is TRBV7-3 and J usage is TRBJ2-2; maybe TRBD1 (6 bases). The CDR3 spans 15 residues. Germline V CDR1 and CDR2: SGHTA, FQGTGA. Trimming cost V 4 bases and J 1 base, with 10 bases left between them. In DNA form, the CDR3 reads TGTGCCAGCAGCTCTCTACAGGGGAACACCGGGGAGCTGTTTTTT. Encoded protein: CASSSLQGNTGELFF.

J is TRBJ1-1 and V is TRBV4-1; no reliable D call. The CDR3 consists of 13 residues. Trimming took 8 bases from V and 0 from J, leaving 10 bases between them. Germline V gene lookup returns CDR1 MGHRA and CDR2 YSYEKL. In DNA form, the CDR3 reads TGCGCCAGCGGTAGGGCCATGAACACTGAAGCTTTCTTT. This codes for CASGRAMNTEAFF.

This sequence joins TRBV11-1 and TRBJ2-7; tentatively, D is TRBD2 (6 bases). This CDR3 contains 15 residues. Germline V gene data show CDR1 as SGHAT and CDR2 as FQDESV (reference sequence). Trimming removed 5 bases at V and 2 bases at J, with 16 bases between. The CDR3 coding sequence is TGTGCCAGCAGCCTACACGGGGGACGAACCTACGAGCAGTACTTC. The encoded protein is CASSLHGGRTYEQYF.

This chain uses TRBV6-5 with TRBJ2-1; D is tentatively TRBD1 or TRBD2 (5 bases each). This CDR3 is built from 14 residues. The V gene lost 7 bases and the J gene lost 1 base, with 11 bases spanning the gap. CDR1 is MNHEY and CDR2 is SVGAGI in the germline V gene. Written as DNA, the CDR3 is TGTGCCAGCAACGGGGCGACATCCTACAATGAGCAGTTCTTC. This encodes CASNGATSYNEQFF.

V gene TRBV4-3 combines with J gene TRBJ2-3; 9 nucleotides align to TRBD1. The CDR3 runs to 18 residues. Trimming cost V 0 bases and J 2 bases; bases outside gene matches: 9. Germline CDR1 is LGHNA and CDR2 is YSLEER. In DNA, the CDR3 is TGCGCCAGCAGCCAAGATCACCGGGACAGGGTATTCACAGATACGCAGTATTTT. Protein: CASSQDHRDRVFTDTQYF.

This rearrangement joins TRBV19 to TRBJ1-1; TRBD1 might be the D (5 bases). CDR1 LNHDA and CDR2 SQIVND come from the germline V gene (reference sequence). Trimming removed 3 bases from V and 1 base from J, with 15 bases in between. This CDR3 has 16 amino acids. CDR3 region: CASSMAKQVTNTEAFF. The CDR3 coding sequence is TGTGCCAGTAGTATGGCAAAACAGGTAACGAACACTGAAGCTTTCTTT. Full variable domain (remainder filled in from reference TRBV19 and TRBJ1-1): DGGITQSPKYLFRKEGQNVTLSCEQNLNHDAMYWYRQDPGQGLRLIYYSQIVNDFQKGDIAEGYSVSREKKESFPLTVTSAQKNPTAFYLCASSMAKQVTNTEAFFGQGTRLTVV.

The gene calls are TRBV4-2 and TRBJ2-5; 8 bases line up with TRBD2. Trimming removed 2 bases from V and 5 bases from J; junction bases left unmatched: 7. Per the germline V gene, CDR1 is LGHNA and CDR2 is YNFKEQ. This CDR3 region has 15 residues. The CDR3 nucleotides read TGTGCCAGCAGCCAAAGAGGGACTAGGGACGAGACCCAGTACTTC. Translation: CASSQRGTRDETQYF.

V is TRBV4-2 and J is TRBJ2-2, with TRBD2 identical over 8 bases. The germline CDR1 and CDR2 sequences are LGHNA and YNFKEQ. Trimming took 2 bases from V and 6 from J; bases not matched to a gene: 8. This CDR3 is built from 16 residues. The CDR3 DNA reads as TGTGCCAGCAGCCAACAAGCGGGGGTGATATCCGGGGAGCTGTTTTTT. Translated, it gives CASSQQAGVISGELFF.

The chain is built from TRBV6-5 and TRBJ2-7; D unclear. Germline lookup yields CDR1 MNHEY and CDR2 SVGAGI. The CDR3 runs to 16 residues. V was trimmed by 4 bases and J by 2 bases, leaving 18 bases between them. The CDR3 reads CASSSTWARRPYEQYF. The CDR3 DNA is TGTGCCAGCAGTTCGACGTGGGCCCGCCGACCCTACGAGCAGTACTTC.

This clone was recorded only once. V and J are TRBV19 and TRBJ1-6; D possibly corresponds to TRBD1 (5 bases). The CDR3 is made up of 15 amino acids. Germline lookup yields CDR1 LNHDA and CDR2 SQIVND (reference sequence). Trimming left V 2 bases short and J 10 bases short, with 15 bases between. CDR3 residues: CASSILVGGKSPLHF. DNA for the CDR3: TGTGCCAGTAGTATACTTGTGGGGGGGAAGTCACCCCTCCACTTT.

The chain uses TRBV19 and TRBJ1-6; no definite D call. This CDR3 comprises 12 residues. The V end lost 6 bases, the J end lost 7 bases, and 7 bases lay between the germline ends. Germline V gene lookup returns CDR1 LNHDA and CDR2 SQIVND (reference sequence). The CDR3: CASRLGNSPLHF. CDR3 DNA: TGTGCCAGTAGATTGGGGAATTCACCCCTCCACTTT.

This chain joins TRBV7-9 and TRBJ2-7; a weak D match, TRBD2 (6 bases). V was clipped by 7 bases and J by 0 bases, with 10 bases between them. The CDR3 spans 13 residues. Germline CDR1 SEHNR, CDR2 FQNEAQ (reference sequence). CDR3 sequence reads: CASTQTSSYEQYF. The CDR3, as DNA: TGTGCCAGCACCCAGACTAGCTCCTACGAGCAGTACTTC.

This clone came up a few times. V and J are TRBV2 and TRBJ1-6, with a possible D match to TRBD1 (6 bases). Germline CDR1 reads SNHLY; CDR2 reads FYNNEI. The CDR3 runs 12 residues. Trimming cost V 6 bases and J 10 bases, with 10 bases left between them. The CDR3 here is CASSGDNSPLHF. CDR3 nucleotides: TGTGCCAGCAGCGGGGACAACTCACCCCTCCACTTT.

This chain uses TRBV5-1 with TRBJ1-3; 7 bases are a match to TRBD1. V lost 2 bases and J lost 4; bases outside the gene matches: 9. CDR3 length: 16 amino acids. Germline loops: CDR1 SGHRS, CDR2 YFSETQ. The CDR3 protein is CASSFGPGQKGNTIYF. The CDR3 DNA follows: TGCGCCAGCAGCTTTGGGCCGGGACAGAAAGGAAACACCATATATTTT. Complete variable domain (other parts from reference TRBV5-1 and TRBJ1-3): KAGVTQTPRYLIKTRGQQVTLSCSPISGHRSVSWYQQTPGQGLQFLFEYFSETQRNKGNFPGRFSGRQFSNSRSEMNVSTLELGDSALYLCASSFGPGQKGNTIYFGEGSWLTVV.

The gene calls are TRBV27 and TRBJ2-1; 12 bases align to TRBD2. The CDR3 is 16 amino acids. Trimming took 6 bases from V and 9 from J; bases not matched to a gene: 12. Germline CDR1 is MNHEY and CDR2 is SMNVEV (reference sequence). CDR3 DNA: TGTGCCAGCAGCTTACCGTCTAGCGGGGGGGCTACTGAGCAGTTCTTC. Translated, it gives CASSLPSSGGATEQFF.

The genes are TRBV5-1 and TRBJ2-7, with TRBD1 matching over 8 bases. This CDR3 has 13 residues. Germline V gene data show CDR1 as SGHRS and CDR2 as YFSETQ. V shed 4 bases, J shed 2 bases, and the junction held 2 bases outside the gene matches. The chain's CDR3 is CASSRGQAYEQYF. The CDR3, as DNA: TGCGCCAGCAGCAGGGGACAGGCCTACGAGCAGTACTTC.

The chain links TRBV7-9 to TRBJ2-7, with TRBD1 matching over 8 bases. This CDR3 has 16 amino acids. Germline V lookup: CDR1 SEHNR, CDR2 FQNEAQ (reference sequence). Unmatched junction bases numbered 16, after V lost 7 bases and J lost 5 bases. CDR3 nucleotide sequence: TGTGCCAGCAACGCCGTCAAGGGACAGGCCAGGAACGAGCAGTACTTC. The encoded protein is CASNAVKGQARNEQYF.

Written as DNA, the CDR3 is TGTGCCTGGAATATGGTGGGCCCCACAGATACGCAGTATTTT. Its translation is CAWNMVGPTDTQYF. The rearrangement links TRBV30 to TRBJ2-3; D is uncertain. CDR1 is GTSNPN, CDR2 SVGIG, per germline (reference sequence). Trimming took off 4 bases at V and 2 bases at J, with 13 bases between the two ends. The CDR3 covers 14 residues.

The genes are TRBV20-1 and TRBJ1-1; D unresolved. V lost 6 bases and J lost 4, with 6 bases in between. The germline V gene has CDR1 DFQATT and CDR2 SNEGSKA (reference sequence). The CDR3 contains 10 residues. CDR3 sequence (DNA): TGCAGTGCACAGCGCACTGAAGCTTTCTTT. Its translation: CSAQRTEAFF.

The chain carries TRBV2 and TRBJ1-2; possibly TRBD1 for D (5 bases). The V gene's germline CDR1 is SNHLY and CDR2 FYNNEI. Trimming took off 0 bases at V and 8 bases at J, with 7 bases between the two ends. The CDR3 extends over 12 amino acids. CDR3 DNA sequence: TGTGCCAGCAGTGAAGCGCGGGGCGGCTACACCTTC. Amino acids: CASSEARGGYTF.

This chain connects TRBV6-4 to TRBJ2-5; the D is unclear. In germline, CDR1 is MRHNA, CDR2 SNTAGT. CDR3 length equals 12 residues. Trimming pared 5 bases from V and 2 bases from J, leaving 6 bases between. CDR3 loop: CASSRHQETQYF. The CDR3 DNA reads TGTGCCAGCAGTAGACATCAAGAGACCCAGTACTTC.

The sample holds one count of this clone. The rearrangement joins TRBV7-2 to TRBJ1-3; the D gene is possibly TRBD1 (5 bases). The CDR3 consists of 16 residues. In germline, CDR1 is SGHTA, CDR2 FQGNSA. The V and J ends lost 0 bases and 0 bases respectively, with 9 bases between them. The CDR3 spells CASSLAWGRSGNTIYF. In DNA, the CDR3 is TGTGCCAGCAGCTTAGCTTGGGGCCGCTCTGGAAACACCATATATTTT.